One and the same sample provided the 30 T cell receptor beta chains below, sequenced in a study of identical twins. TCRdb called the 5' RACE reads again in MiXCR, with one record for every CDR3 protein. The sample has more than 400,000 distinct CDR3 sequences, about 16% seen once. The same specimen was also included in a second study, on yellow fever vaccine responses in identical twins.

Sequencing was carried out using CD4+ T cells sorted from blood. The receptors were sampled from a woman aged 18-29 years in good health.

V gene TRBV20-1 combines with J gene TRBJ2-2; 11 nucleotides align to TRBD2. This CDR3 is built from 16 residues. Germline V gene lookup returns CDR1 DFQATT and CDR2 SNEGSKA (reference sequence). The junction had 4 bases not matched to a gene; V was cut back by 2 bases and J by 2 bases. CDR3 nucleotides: TGCAGTGCTAGATTTAGCGGGAGGGCCAACACCGGGGAGCTGTTTTTT. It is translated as CSARFSGRANTGELFF.

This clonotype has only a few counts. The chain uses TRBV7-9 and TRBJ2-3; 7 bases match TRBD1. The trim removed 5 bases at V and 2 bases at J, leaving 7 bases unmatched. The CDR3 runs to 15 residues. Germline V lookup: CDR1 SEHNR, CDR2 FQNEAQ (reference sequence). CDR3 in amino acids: CASSRRQGFTDTQYF. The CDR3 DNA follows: TGTGCCAGCAGCCGACGACAGGGCTTCACAGATACGCAGTATTTT.

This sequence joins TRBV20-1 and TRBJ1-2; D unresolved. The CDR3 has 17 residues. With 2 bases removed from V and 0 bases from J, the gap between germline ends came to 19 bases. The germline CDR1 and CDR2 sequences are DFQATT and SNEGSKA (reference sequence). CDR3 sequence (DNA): TGCAGTGCTAGACATCAGGCGGTGACGCATCCTAACTATGGCTACACCTTC. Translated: CSARHQAVTHPNYGYTF.

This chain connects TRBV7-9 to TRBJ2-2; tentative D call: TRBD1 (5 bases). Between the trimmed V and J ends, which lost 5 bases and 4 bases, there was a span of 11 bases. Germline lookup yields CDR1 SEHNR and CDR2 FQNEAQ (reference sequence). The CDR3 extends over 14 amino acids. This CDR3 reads CASSLIGATGELFF. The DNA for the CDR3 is TGTGCCAGCAGCCTAATAGGGGCCACCGGGGAGCTGTTTTTT.

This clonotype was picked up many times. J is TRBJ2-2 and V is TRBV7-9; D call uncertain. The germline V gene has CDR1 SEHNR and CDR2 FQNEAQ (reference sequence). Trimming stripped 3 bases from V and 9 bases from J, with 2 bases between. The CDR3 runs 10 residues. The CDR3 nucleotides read TGTGCCAGCAGCTTGCGGGAGCTGTTTTTT. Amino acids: CASSLRELFF.

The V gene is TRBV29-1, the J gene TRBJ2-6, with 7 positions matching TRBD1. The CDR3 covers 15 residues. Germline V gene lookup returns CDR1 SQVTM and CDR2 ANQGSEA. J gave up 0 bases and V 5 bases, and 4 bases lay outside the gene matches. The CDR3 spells CSVQTGSSGANVLTF. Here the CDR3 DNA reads TGCAGCGTTCAGACAGGGTCCTCTGGGGCCAACGTCCTGACTTTC.

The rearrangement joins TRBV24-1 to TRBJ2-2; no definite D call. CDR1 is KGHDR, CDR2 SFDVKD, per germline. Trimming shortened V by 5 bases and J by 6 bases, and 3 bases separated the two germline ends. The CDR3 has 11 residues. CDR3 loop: CATSVSGELFF. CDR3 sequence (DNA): TGTGCCACCAGTGTTTCCGGGGAGCTGTTTTTT.

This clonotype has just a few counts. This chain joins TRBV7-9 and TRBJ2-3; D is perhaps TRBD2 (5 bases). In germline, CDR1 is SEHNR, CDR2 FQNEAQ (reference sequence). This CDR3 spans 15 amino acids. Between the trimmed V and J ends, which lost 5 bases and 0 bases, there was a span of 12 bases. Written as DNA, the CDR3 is TGTGCCAGCAGCACTCCGGGATCTAGCACAGATACGCAGTATTTT. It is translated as CASSTPGSSTDTQYF.

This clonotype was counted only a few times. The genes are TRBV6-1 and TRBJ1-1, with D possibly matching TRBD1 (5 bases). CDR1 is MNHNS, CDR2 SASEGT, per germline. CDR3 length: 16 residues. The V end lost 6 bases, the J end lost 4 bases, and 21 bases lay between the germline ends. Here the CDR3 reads CASSHGWDHRSTEAFF. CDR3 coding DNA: TGTGCCAGCAGCCACGGATGGGACCACCGAAGCACTGAAGCTTTCTTT.

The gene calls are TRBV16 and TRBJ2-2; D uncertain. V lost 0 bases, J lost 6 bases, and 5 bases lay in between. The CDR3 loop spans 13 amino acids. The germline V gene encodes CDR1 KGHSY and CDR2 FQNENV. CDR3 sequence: CASSQSTAGELFF. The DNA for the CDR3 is TGTGCCAGCAGCCAATCGACCGCCGGGGAGCTGTTTTTT.

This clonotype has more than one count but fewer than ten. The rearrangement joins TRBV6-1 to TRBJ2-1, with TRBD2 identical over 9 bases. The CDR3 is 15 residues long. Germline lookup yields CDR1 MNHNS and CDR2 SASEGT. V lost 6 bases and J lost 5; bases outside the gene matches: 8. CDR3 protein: CASRPPGLANNEQFF. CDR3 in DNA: TGTGCCAGCAGGCCGCCGGGACTAGCCAACAATGAGCAGTTCTTC.

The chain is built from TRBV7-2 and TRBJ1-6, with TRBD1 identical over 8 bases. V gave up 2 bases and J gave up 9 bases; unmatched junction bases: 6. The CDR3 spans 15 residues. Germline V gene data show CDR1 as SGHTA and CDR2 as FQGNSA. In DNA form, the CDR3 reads TGTGCCAGCAGCTTACAGGACAGGGTTGCTTCACCCCTCCACTTT. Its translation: CASSLQDRVASPLHF.

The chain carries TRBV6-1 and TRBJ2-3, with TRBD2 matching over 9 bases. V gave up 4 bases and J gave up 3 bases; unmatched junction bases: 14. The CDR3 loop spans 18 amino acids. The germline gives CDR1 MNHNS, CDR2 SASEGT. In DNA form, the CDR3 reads TGTGCCAGCAGTGCGCGCGCCCTCGGGCGGGGGGGTACAGATACGCAGTATTTT. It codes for CASSARALGRGGTDTQYF.

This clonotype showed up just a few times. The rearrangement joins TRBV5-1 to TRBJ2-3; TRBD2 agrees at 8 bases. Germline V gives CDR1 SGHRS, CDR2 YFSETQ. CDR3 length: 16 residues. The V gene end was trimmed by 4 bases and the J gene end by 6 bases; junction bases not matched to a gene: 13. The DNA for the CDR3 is TGCGCCAGCAGCACCTCTCTAGTCGGCGGGGGGGATACGCAGTATTTT. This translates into CASSTSLVGGGDTQYF.

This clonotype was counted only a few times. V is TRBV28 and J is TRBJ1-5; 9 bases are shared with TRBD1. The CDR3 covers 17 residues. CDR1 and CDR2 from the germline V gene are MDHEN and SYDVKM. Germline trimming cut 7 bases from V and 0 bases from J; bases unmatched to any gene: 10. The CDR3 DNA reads TGTGCCAGCACAGGACAGGGGAGGATGTTTAGCAATCAGCCCCAGCATTTT. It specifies CASTGQGRMFSNQPQHF.

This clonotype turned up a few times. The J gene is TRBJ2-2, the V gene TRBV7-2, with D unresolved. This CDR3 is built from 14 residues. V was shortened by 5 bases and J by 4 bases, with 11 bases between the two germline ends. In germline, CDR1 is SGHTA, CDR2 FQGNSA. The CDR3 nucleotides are TGTGCCAGCAGCGCCCGCGACCGCACCGGGGAGCTGTTTTTT. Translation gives CASSARDRTGELFF.

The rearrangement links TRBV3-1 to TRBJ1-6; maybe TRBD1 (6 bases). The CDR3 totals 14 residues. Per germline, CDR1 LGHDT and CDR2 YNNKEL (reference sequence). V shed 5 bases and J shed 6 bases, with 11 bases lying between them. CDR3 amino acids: CASSNRESNSPLHF. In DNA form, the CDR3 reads TGTGCCAGCAGCAACAGGGAGAGTAATTCACCCCTCCACTTT. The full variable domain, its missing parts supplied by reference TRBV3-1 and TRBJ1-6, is DTAVSQTPKYLVTQMGNDKSIKCEQNLGHDTMYWYKQDSKKFLKIMFSYNNKELIINETVPNRFSPKSPDKAHLNLHINSLELGDSAVYFCASSNRESNSPLHFGNGTRLTVT.

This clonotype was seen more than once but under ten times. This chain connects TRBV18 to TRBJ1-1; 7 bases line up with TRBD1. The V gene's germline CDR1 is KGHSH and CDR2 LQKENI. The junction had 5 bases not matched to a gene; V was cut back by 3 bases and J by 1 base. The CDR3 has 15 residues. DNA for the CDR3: TGTGCCAGCTCACCTCTTGGACAGGAGAACACTGAAGCTTTCTTT. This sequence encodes CASSPLGQENTEAFF.

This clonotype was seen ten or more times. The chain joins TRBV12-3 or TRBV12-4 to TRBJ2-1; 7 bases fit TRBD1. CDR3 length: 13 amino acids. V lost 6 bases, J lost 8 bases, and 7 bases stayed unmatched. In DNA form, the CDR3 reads TGTGCCAGCAGCCTACAGGGGCGGGATGAGCAGTTCTTC. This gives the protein CASSLQGRDEQFF.

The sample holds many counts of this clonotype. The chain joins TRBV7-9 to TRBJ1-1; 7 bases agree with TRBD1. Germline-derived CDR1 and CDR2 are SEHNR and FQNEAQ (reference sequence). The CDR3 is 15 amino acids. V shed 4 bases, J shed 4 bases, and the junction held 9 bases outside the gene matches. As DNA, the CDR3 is TGTGCCAGCAGCTCCAATAAAGGGGGCGTCACTGAAGCTTTCTTT. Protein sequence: CASSSNKGGVTEAFF.

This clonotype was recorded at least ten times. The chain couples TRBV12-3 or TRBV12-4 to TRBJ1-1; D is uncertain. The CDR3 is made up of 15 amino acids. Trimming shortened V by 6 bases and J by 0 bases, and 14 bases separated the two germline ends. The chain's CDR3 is CASSSRTGLNTEAFF. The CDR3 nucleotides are TGTGCCAGCAGCAGCCGGACGGGGTTGAACACTGAAGCTTTCTTT.

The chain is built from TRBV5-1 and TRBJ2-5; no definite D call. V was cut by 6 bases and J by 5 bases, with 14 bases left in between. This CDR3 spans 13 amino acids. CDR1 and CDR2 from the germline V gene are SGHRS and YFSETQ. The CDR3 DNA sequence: TGCGCCAGCACCAAGTCAGGAGATGAGACCCAGTACTTC. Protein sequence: CASTKSGDETQYF.

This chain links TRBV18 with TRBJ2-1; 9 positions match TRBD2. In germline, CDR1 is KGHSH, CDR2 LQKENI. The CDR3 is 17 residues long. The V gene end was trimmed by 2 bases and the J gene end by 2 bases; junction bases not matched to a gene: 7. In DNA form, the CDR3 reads TGTGCCAGCTCACCAGGGAAGAGACTAGCGGCCTACAATGAGCAGTTCTTC. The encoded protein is CASSPGKRLAAYNEQFF.

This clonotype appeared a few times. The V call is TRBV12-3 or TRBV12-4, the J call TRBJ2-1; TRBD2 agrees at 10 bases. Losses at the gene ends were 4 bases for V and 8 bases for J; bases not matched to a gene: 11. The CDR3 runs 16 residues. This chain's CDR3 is CASSWSGTSDLDEQFF. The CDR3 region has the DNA TGTGCCAGCAGTTGGTCCGGGACTAGCGATTTAGATGAGCAGTTCTTC.

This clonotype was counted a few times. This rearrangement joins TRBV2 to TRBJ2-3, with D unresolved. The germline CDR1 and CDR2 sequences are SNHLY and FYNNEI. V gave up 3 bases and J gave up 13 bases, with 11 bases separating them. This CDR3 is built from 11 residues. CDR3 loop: CASSDGVLEYF. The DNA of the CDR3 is TGTGCCAGCAGTGATGGGGTATTGGAGTATTTT.

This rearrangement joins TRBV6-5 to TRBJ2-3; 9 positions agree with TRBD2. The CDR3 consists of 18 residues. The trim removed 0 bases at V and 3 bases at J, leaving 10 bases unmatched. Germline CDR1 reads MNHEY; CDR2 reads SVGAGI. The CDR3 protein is CASSYSMWRGGPTDTQYF. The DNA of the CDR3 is TGTGCCAGCAGTTACTCGATGTGGCGGGGGGGCCCTACAGATACGCAGTATTTT.

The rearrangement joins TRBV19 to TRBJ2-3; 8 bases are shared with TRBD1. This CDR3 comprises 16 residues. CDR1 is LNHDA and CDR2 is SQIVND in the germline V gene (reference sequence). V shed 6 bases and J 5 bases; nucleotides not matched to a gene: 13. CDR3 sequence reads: CASSPRPGGAGDTQYF. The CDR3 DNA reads TGTGCCAGTAGCCCCCGGCCAGGGGGCGCGGGAGATACGCAGTATTTT.

The CDR3 reads CASSPSSVSYEQYF. In DNA, the CDR3 is TGTGCCAGCAGTCCTAGCTCGGTATCCTACGAGCAGTACTTC. The chain has TRBV6-1 and TRBJ2-7; maybe TRBD2 (5 bases). This CDR3 comprises 14 residues. Trimming stripped 5 bases from V and 1 base from J, with 12 bases between. Germline loops: CDR1 MNHNS, CDR2 SASEGT.

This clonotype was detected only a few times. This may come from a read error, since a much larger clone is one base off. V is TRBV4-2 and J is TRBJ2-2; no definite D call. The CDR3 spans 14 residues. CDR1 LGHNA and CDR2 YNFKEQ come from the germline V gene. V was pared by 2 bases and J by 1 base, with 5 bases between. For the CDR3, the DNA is TGTGCCAGCAGCCAAATGGAGAACACCGGGGAGCTGTTTTTT. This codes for CASSQMENTGELFF.

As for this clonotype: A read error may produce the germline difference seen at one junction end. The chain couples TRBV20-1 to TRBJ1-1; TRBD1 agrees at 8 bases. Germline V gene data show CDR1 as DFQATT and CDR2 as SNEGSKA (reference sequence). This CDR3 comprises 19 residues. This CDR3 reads CRARDNDFGQGLMNTEAFF. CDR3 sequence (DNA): TGCAGGGCTAGAGATAATGATTTCGGACAGGGTTTAATGAACACTGAAGCTTTCTTT.